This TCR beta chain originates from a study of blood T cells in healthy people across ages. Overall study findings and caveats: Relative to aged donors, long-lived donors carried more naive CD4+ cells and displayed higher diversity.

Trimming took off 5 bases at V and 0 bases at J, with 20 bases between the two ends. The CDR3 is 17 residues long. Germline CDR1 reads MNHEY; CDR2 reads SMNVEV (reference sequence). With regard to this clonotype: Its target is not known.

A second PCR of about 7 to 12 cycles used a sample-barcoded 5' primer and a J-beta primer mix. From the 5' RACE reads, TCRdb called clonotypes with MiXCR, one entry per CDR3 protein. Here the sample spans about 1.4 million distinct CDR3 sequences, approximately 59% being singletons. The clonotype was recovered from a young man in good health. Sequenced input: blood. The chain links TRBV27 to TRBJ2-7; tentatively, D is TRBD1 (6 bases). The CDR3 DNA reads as TGTGCCAGCAGTCCCGGGACAAGGTACCTAAGCTCCTACGAGCAGTACTTC. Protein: CASSPGTRYLSSYEQYF.